The rows below give T cell receptor beta chains drawn from one sample of a study of identifying expanded T cells in peripheral blood. Using immunoSEQ multiplex PCR, the repertoire was profiled, and TCRdb retains in-frame clones only, with some absent. The sample lists 84,000 or so clones; over 75% were seen once. Input material: blood. The receptors shown here come from a person between 18 and 75 years old in good health. Each CDR3 is given with its conserved first and last residue. Fields, in order: CDR3 length, V gene, J gene, clone size, D gene, CDR3 DNA, CDR3 protein. The D gene is left open where the match is weak. Clone sizes are given selectively: once, few, many, or a class where the clone is expanded.

>16|TRBV5-4|TRBJ2-7|-|-
TGTGCCAGCAGCTTGGGTTTGGGATCCCACGGCTACGAGCAGTACTTC
CASSLGLGSHGYEQYF
>14|TRBV28|TRBJ2-5|once|TRBD1
TGTGCCAGCAGTTTAGGGACAGGGGAAGAGACCCAGTACTTC
CASSLGTGEETQYF
>13|TRBV7-2|TRBJ2-2|-|-
TGTGCCAGCAGCTCCCCCCCGGGGGGGGAGCTGTTTTTT
CASSSPPGGELFF
>16|TRBV15|TRBJ2-3|-|-
TGTGCCACCAGCAGAGATACGAGAGGGCGCACAGATACGCAGTATTTT
CATSRDTRGRTDTQYF
>15|TRBV6-1|TRBJ2-7|-|TRBD2
TGTGCCAGCAGTGTTCTAGCGGCCACGGCGGGGGGGCAGTACTTC
CASSVLAATAGGQYF
>13|TRBV6-5|TRBJ1-5|-|-
TGTGCCAGCAGTTACACGGGCAATCAGCCCCAGCATTTT
CASSYTGNQPQHF
>15|TRBV18|TRBJ1-2|-|-
TGTGCCAGCTCACCACCCCGGGGATCTAACTATGGCTACACCTTC
CASSPPRGSNYGYTF
>15|TRBV30|TRBJ2-1|-|-
TGTGCCTGGAGTGTACGGGGTCCTCCGTACAATGAGCAGTTCTTC
CAWSVRGPPYNEQFF
>16|TRBV6-1|TRBJ2-5|-|-
TGTGCCAGCAGTGAAGCGGAAACTGGGGGCCTGAAGACCCAGTACTTC
CASSEAETGGLKTQYF
>16|TRBV28|TRBJ2-1|-|TRBD1
TGTGCCAGCAGAATTACCCGTACAGGGGCCTACAATGAGCAGTTCTTC
CASRITRTGAYNEQFF
>13|TRBV27|TRBJ2-7|once|-
TGTGCCAGCAGTTACACAGTTTCCTACGAGCAGTACTTC
CASSYTVSYEQYF
>15|TRBV4-3|TRBJ1-2|once|TRBD1
TGCGCCAGCAGCCCAGGGACAGGGGGCTTCTATGGCTACACCTTC
CASSPGTGGFYGYTF
>17|TRBV4-3|TRBJ2-3|-|TRBD2
TGCGCCAGCAGCCCCCGAAGAGAACTAGGGTGGGAGGGTACGCAGTATTTT
CASSPRRELGWEGTQYF
>14|TRBV7-2|TRBJ2-7|-|TRBD2
TGTGCCAGCAGCTCGACTAGCGGGGGGCGCGAGCAGTACTTC
CASSSTSGGREQYF
>14|TRBV2|TRBJ1-4|-|TRBD1
TGTGCCAGCAGAGAGCAGGGGGGAGGTGAAAAACTGTTTTTT
CASREQGGGEKLFF
>14|TRBV7-2|TRBJ2-7|-|TRBD1
TGTGCCAGCAGCGCCGGGACAGGGGCAAACGAGCAGTACTTC
CASSAGTGANEQYF
>16|TRBV15|TRBJ2-2|-|TRBD2
TGTGCCACCAGCATAAGAGCGGGAGTGGGGACCGGGGAGCTGTTTTTT
CATSIRAGVGTGELFF
>13|TRBV5-1|TRBJ2-7|few|-
TGCGCCAGCAGCTCAAGACAGGAGTACGAGCAGTACTTC
CASSSRQEYEQYF
>13|TRBV7-9|TRBJ2-1|once|-
TGTGCCAGCAGCTTCGTTGGAGTCGATGAGCAGTTCTTC
CASSFVGVDEQFF
>14|TRBV13|TRBJ2-5|-|-
TGTGCCAGCAGCTCCCGACGGATTCAAGAGACCCAGTACTTC
CASSSRRIQETQYF
>16|TRBV5-6|TRBJ1-6|once|-
TGTGCCAGCAGCTTGGATAGCAGGCCTTATAATTCACCCCTCCACTTT
CASSLDSRPYNSPLHF
>14|TRBV6-6|TRBJ1-1|-|-
TGTGCCAGCAGTTACGGTCCACTGGGGGGGCCAGCTTTCTTT
CASSYGPLGGPAFF
>13|TRBV6-5|TRBJ2-3|-|-
TGTGCCAGCAGGCAGGGATACACAGATACGCAGTATTTT
CASRQGYTDTQYF
>15|TRBV5-6|TRBJ2-7|-|-
TGTGCCAGCAGCTTGGCCGGGGGGCGAGGGTACGAGCAGTACTTC
CASSLAGGRGYEQYF
>11|TRBV19|TRBJ1-1|-|-
TGTGCCAGTAGTCGAGGAACTGAAGCTTTCTTT
CASSRGTEAFF
>16|TRBV5-6|TRBJ1-6|-|TRBD1
TGTGCCAGCAGCGGTGGACAGGGTTCCTATAATTCACCCCTCCACTTT
CASSGGQGSYNSPLHF
>15|TRBV30|TRBJ2-6|-|TRBD1
TGTGCCGGCCGGGACAGGGTCACTGGGGCCAACGTCCTGACTTTC
CAGRDRVTGANVLTF
>14|TRBV6-6|TRBJ1-5|-|-
TGTGCCAGCAAGAGAGAGGGGACCTATCAGCCCCAGCATTTT
CASKREGTYQPQHF
>16|TRBV7-2|TRBJ1-2|-|-
TGTGCCAGCAGCTTAGATGGTCCTTCCTCTAACTATGGCTACACCTTC
CASSLDGPSSNYGYTF
>13|TRBV28|TRBJ2-7|-|TRBD2
TGTGCCAGCACTAGCGGGAATTCCTACGAGCAGTACTTC
CASTSGNSYEQYF
>15|TRBV4-3|TRBJ1-1|-|-
TGCGCCAGCAGCCAGAGCTATCATCCGAACACTGAAGCTTTCTTT
CASSQSYHPNTEAFF
>12|TRBV6-5|TRBJ2-1|-|-
TGTGCCAGCCGGGCGGGCTACAATGAGCAGTTCTTC
CASRAGYNEQFF
>12|TRBV6-1|TRBJ1-1|-|-
TGTGCCAGCTCTGAACTGAACACTGAAGCTTTCTTT
CASSELNTEAFF
>11|TRBV2|TRBJ1-1|-|-
TGTGCCAGCAGTGAAGCCGATGAAGCTTTCTTT
CASSEADEAFF
>16|TRBV4-3|TRBJ1-4|-|TRBD1
TGCGCCAGCAGCCAAGCACAAGGGGGCTATAATGAAAAACTGTTTTTT
CASSQAQGGYNEKLFF
>13|TRBV2|TRBJ1-1|-|-
TGTGCCAGCAGTGAAGCCCGGACTACTGAAGCTTTCTTT
CASSEARTTEAFF
>14|TRBV25-1|TRBJ2-2|-|-
TGTGCCAGCAGTCAACAGGCTAACACCGGGGAGCTGTTTTTT
CASSQQANTGELFF
>17|TRBV15|TRBJ2-2|-|-
TGTGCCACCAGCAGAGGATTGGGGGGCGGAAACACCGGGGAGCTGTTTTTT
CATSRGLGGGNTGELFF
>16|TRBV19|TRBJ2-5|-|-
TGTGCCAGTAGCTCCTATGGGACCCCGTACCAAGAGACCCAGTACTTC
CASSSYGTPYQETQYF